The present TCR beta chain was sequenced within a study of CXCR3-negative and CXCR3-positive naive CD8 T cells. The CDR3 has 13 amino acids. In preparing the TRB cDNA libraries, 5' RACE with UMI labels was used. TCRdb re-called the 5' RACE reads and gives one entry per CDR3 protein, without DNA. The sample features about 41,000 distinct CDR3 sequences, with around 1.9% in its top ten. The origin of this receptor is a human donor in good health. Some clones in this sample may be carry-over from other donors' samples. The source material was naive CXCR3- CD8+ T cells from blood. The subset is: CD45RO-CCR7+CD27+CD95- naive CD8+ T cells lacking CXCR3 (TNR3-). The V gene is TRBV12-3 or TRBV12-4, the J gene TRBJ2-2. CDR3 sequence reads: CASSLTHTGELFF.